The 18 T cell receptor beta chains reported below all come from one sample, sequenced in a study of radiotherapy plus CTLA-4 blockade in lung cancer. Using immunoSEQ multiplex PCR, the repertoire was profiled, and TCRdb retains in-frame clones only, with some absent. The sample records 100,000 to 150,000 clones, 90% being singletons. This specimen was peripheral blood, taken from a patient treated with radiotherapy plus ipilimumab. The origin of the receptors is a human donor with non-small cell lung cancer that progressed on radiotherapy plus ipilimumab.

The CDR3 spells CASSPTRNTGELFF. Written as DNA, the CDR3 is TGTGCCAGCTCACCCACGAGGAACACCGGGGAGCTGTTTTTT. The chain combines TRBV18 with TRBJ2-2; D is undetermined. The CDR3 has 14 residues. Germline V gene data show CDR1 as KGHSH and CDR2 as LQKENI. V was cut by 3 bases and J by 1 base, with 6 bases left in between.

V is TRBV6-1 and J is TRBJ2-2; no firm D call. The CDR3 covers 12 residues. The germline V gene has CDR1 MNHNS and CDR2 SASEGT. Trimming stripped 10 bases from V and 6 bases from J, with 12 bases between. The CDR3 loop reads CATTANPGELFF. In DNA, the CDR3 is TGTGCCACCACGGCCAACCCCGGGGAGCTGTTTTTT.

The J gene is TRBJ2-1, the V gene TRBV5-4, with no clear D. The CDR3 sequence is 16 residues long. Per the germline V gene, CDR1 is SGHNT and CDR2 is YYREEE (reference sequence). V was cut by 4 bases and J by 8 bases, with 22 bases left in between. The CDR3 DNA reads TGTGCCAGCAGCCCCGAGGCTAGAGTTTTCAACGATGAGCAGTTCTTC. It translates to CASSPEARVFNDEQFF.

The genes are TRBV5-1 and TRBJ2-1, with D uncertain. Trimming removed 4 bases from V and 6 bases from J, with 8 bases in between. Germline V lookup: CDR1 SGHRS, CDR2 YFSETQ. The CDR3 totals 12 residues. The DNA for the CDR3 is TGCGCCAGCAGCCCCATGGGCAATGAGCAGTTCTTC. Its translation: CASSPMGNEQFF.

V and J are TRBV7-2 and TRBJ2-1; D gene uncertain. The CDR3 length is 13 residues. Per germline, CDR1 SGHTA and CDR2 FQGNSA. The ends were cut back, 1 base at V and 6 bases at J, with 7 bases in the middle. CDR3: CASSLERSNEQFF. Written as DNA, the CDR3 is TGTGCCAGCAGCTTAGAGAGAAGCAATGAGCAGTTCTTC. Full variable domain (rest looked up from reference TRBV7-2 and TRBJ2-1): GAGVSQSPSNKVTEKGKDVELRCDPISGHTALYWYRQSLGQGLEFLIYFQGNSAPDKSGLPSDRFSAERTGGSVSTLTIQRTQQEDSAVYLCASSLERSNEQFFGPGTRLTVL.

V gene TRBV6-1 combines with J gene TRBJ2-1; D ambiguous. The V and J ends lost 0 bases and 15 bases respectively, with 18 bases between them. The V gene's germline CDR1 is MNHNS and CDR2 SASEGT. There are 14 residues in the CDR3. The CDR3 region is CASSEAWAAPARFF. In nucleotides, the CDR3 is TGTGCCAGCAGTGAAGCATGGGCCGCTCCCGCACGGTTCTTC.

The CDR3 loop is CASSLSRGNEQFF. The DNA for the CDR3 is TGTGCCAGCAGTTTATCTAGAGGCAATGAGCAGTTCTTC. The chain employs TRBV27 and TRBJ2-1; D gene uncertain. Germline V gene sequence: CDR1 MNHEY, CDR2 SMNVEV (reference sequence). CDR3 length equals 13 residues. V gave up 0 bases and J gave up 6 bases, with 6 bases separating them.

V and J are TRBV27 and TRBJ2-3; TRBD1 agrees at 10 bases. V lost 8 bases to trimming and J lost 4 bases; unmatched junction nucleotides: 9. CDR1 is MNHEY and CDR2 is SMNVEV in the germline V gene (reference sequence). The CDR3 contains 15 residues. CDR3 sequence (DNA): TGTGCCAGCCTTTCTCCGGGACAGGGGTCAGATACGCAGTATTTT. Its translation is CASLSPGQGSDTQYF.

The V gene is TRBV21-1, the J gene TRBJ1-5; TRBD1 is taken as the D call from the table, unchecked against the DNA. TRBV21-1 constitutes a pseudogene. The CDR3 length is 17 residues. The DNA for the CDR3 is TGTGCCAGCAGCAAAGCCAGACAGGGGGATAGCAATCAGCCCCAGCATTTT. It yields the protein CASSKARQGDSNQPQHF.

This chain joins TRBV7-8 and TRBJ2-7, with a tentative D call TRBD1 (6 bases). The CDR3 covers 15 residues. Germline CDR1 SGHVS, CDR2 FQNEAQ. The V gene lost 2 bases and the J gene lost 6 bases, with 17 bases spanning the gap. For the CDR3, the DNA is TGTGCCAGCAGCTTATGGTACAGGGAAGGGGGCGAGCAGTACTTC. Amino acids: CASSLWYREGGEQYF.

Here the CDR3 DNA reads TGTGCCAGCAGTGAACTAGCGGGCAGCCAAGAGACCCAGTACTTC. The encoded protein is CASSELAGSQETQYF. This rearrangement joins TRBV2 to TRBJ2-5; 8 nucleotides agree with TRBD2. Germline V CDR1 and CDR2: SNHLY, FYNNEI. J gave up 1 base and V 2 bases, and 3 bases lay outside the gene matches. The CDR3 runs to 15 residues.

The count of this clone is one. The rearrangement uses TRBV5-1 and TRBJ1-2; perhaps TRBD1 as D (5 bases). The CDR3 has 14 residues. The germline V gene encodes CDR1 SGHRS and CDR2 YFSETQ. Between the trimmed V and J ends, which lost 4 bases and 8 bases, there was a span of 18 bases. CDR3 in DNA: TGCGCCAGCAGCGCCGCTCCAGGGAGCACGGGCTACACCTTC. This encodes CASSAAPGSTGYTF.

This chain uses TRBV5-6 with TRBJ1-2; D call uncertain. Germline CDR1 reads SGHDT; CDR2 reads YYEEEE. CDR3 length equals 17 residues. Deletions cut 3 bases from V and 4 bases from J, with 22 bases between. The CDR3 nucleotides read TGTGCCAGCAGCTCACGGGGTTTTGGCGGTCTGGTCTATGGCTACACCTTC. This encodes CASSSRGFGGLVYGYTF.

The genes are TRBV27 and TRBJ2-7, with D possibly being TRBD2 (5 bases). The CDR3 contains 14 residues. Trimming pared 5 bases from V and 3 bases from J, leaving 14 bases between. Germline lookup yields CDR1 MNHEY and CDR2 SMNVEV (reference sequence). The CDR3 DNA reads TGTGCCAGCAGTCGGACTTGGGCCAACTACGAGCAGTACTTC. It yields the protein CASSRTWANYEQYF.

V usage is TRBV12-5 and J usage is TRBJ2-1; a weak D match, TRBD2 (5 bases). V was pared by 8 bases and J by 7 bases, with 12 bases between. CDR1 and CDR2 from the germline V gene are LGHNT and FRNRAP. CDR3 length: 12 amino acids. CDR3 coding DNA: TGTGCTAGTTACACTAGTAGAAATGAGCAGTTCTTC. The encoded protein is CASYTSRNEQFF. Together with reference TRBV12-5 and TRBJ2-1, the CDR3 gives the full variable domain: DARVTQTPRHKVTEMGQEVTMRCQPILGHNTVFWYRQTMMQGLELLAYFRNRAPLDDSGMPKDRFSAEMPDATLATLKIQPSEPRDSAVYFCASYTSRNEQFFGPGTRLTVL.

The chain couples TRBV27 to TRBJ2-3; D may match TRBD1 or TRBD2 (6 bases each). The CDR3 runs 16 residues. Germline CDR1 is MNHEY and CDR2 is SMNVEV (reference sequence). With 6 bases removed from V and 3 bases from J, the gap between germline ends came to 19 bases. The CDR3 region has the DNA TGTGCCAGCAGCCCCCGGACCGGGGGCGTAACAGATACGCAGTATTTT. As protein: CASSPRTGGVTDTQYF.

This chain links TRBV7-9 with TRBJ1-5, with a possible D match to TRBD1 (5 bases). This CDR3 is built from 15 residues. Germline CDR1 is SEHNR and CDR2 is FQNEAQ (reference sequence). Trimming removed 5 bases at V and 0 bases at J, with 11 bases between. As DNA, the CDR3 is TGTGCCAGCAGCCCCCAGGGTAATAGCAATCAGCCCCAGCATTTT. Translated: CASSPQGNSNQPQHF.

The rearrangement joins TRBV5-4 to TRBJ2-6, with D maybe TRBD1 (6 bases). The CDR3 runs to 16 residues. The V end was cut by 0 bases, the J end by 4 bases, with 11 bases between. Germline CDR1 and CDR2: SGHNT and YYREEE (reference sequence). This CDR3 reads CASSLATGRGANVLTF. In nucleotides, the CDR3 is TGTGCCAGCAGCTTGGCCACAGGGCGCGGGGCCAACGTCCTGACTTTC. The full variable domain, rest sourced from reference TRBV5-4 and TRBJ2-6, is ETGVTQSPTHLIKTRGQQVTLRCSSQSGHNTVSWYQQALGQGPQFIFQYYREEENGRGNFPPRFSGLQFPNYSSELNVNALELDDSALYLCASSLATGRGANVLTFGAGSRLTVL.